This T cell receptor (beta chain) is drawn from a study of CD8 T cells in ankylosing spondylitis. Of note for this clonotype: What it binds is not known.

TCRdb redid the calling of the 5' RACE reads with MiXCR, one entry per CDR3 protein. The data hold some 840,000 distinct CDR3 sequences, with 12% observed a single time. Germline values: CDR1 MDHEN, CDR2 SYDVKM. Trimming left V 7 bases short and J 1 base short, with 19 bases between. The CDR3 is made up of 17 amino acids. Whole-study findings and limits: Significant enrichment of disease-linked clones was reported in matched ankylosing spondylitis synovial fluid. A TCR beta motif of under 10 highly homologous variants appeared characteristic of ankylosing spondylitis blood. Some motif variants were previously reported in reactive arthritis synovial fluid and blood.

This receptor was obtained from a male donor with ankylosing spondylitis. Sequencing input: blood, either unsorted or a sorted T cell fraction (not recorded which). The rearrangement joins TRBV28 to TRBJ2-2; TRBD2 is a possible D gene (6 bases). CDR3 DNA: TGTGCCAGCATCACGAGGTTATGGCGGGAGAACACCGGGGAGCTGTTTTTT. Translated: CASITRLWRENTGELFF.